Presented here are 26 T cell receptor beta chains from one specimen sequenced in a study of immune characterization of retroperitoneal liposarcoma. TCRdb used MiXCR to reprocess the PCR reads, holding one entry per CDR3 protein. Of approximately 11,000 distinct CDR3 sequences listed, about a quarter were seen once; the top ten hold approximately 9.7%. The sample comprised tumor tissue. Receptors originate from a female donor with retroperitoneal liposarcoma.

Ten or more counts support this clonotype. The rearrangement uses TRBV6-1 and TRBJ2-1; 9 positions agree with TRBD2. In germline, CDR1 is MNHNS, CDR2 SASEGT. This CDR3 comprises 16 residues. Trimming at V came to 5 bases and at J to 6 bases, leaving 11 bases not matched to a gene. In DNA, the CDR3 is TGTGCCAGCAGTCCGAGCCGGAGCGGGAGGTCCAATGAGCAGTTCTTC. Amino acid sequence: CASSPSRSGRSNEQFF.

The chain has TRBV25-1 and TRBJ2-7, with TRBD1 as a possible D gene (5 bases). Germline CDR1 and CDR2: MGHDK and SYGVNS. V gave up 5 bases and J gave up 1 base, with 15 bases separating them. The CDR3 runs to 15 residues. The CDR3 sequence is CASSTTGEPSYEQYF. CDR3 in DNA: TGTGCCAGCAGTACAACAGGAGAACCATCCTACGAGCAGTACTTC.

This clonotype has only one observation. This chain uses TRBV27 with TRBJ2-3, with 9 bases aligning to TRBD1. The CDR3 runs 15 residues. Germline lookup yields CDR1 MNHEY and CDR2 SMNVEV (reference sequence). The V and J ends lost 1 base and 5 bases, in that order; junction bases with no gene match: 4. The CDR3 here is CASSLWDRALDTQYF. The CDR3, as DNA: TGTGCCAGCAGTTTATGGGACAGGGCTTTAGATACGCAGTATTTT.

The V and J genes are TRBV25-1 and TRBJ2-2; a possible D gene is TRBD1 (6 bases). Deletions cut 4 bases from V and 6 bases from J, with 12 bases between. This CDR3 region has 14 residues. The germline V gene has CDR1 MGHDK and CDR2 SYGVNS. In nucleotides, the CDR3 is TGTGCCAGCAGTGTACAGGGAAATGCCGGGGAGCTGTTTTTT. Protein product: CASSVQGNAGELFF.

This clonotype turned up a few times. This chain connects TRBV10-1 to TRBJ2-1, with 8 bases matching TRBD2. V lost 2 bases, J lost 10 bases, and 4 bases stayed unmatched. This CDR3 comprises 13 residues. The germline CDR1 and CDR2 sequences are WNHNN and SYGVQD (reference sequence). The CDR3 bases are TGCGCCAGCAGTGAGAAGCCTAGCGGGGAGCAGTTCTTC. It is translated as CASSEKPSGEQFF.

This clonotype occurred a few times. This chain uses TRBV7-6 with TRBJ2-1, with D possibly being TRBD1 (6 bases). The DNA end lines up better with TRBJ2-7; the J call may be wrong. This CDR3 has 17 residues. Looked up from germline, CDR1 is SGHVS and CDR2 is FNYEAQ. This CDR3 reads CASSLVSAGASYNEQYF. The CDR3 DNA reads TGTGCCAGCAGCTTAGTGTCGGCAGGGGCCTCCTACAATGAGCAGTACTTC.

About this clonotype itself: Without the conserved terminal phenylalanine or tryptophan, this CDR3 likely stems from a read error. The DNA is omitted, as the CDR3 cannot be located on it reliably, and the CDR3 follows TCRdb's listing. The CDR3 reads CASSDVAGGLQGETQSL. The rearrangement uses TRBV7-2 and TRBJ2-5; the DNA was not compared with TRBD2, the D call given in the table. Germline CDR1 and CDR2: SGHTA and FQGNSA. The CDR3 is 17 residues long, counting both termini.

This clonotype is medium-sized within its sample. The gene calls are TRBV11-3 and TRBJ2-1, with D perhaps matching TRBD1 or TRBD2 (5 bases each). The J call is uncertain, as TRBJ2-7 better fits the DNA end. The CDR3 consists of 15 residues. CDR1 is SGHNT and CDR2 is YENEEA in the germline V gene. As DNA, the CDR3 is TGTGCCAGCAGCCCCCTGGGGGTATTGAGCTACGAGCAGTACTTC. The encoded protein is CASSPLGVLSYEQYF.

The chain recombines TRBV6-6 with TRBJ2-1; 9 bases are shared with TRBD2. TRBJ2-7 matches the DNA end more closely, so the J call is doubtful. Germline V lookup: CDR1 MNHNY, CDR2 SVGAGI (reference sequence). CDR3 length: 15 residues. The CDR3 DNA reads TGTGCCAGCAGTTACTCTAGCGGGAGCTCCTACGAGCAGTACTTC. It yields the protein CASSYSSGSSYEQYF.

With respect to this clonotype: The final CDR3 position lacks the conserved phenylalanine or tryptophan, pointing to a likely read error. The chain has TRBV7-2 and TRBJ2-1; TRBD2 aligns across 11 bases. The J call is uncertain, as TRBJ2-7 better fits the DNA end. The length of the CDR3 is 15 residues. Germline V CDR1 and CDR2: SGHTA, FQGNSA. The CDR3 region is CASSFGTSGISEQYL. Written as DNA, the CDR3 is TGTGCCAGCAGCTTCGGGACTAGCGGTATATCTGAGCAGTACTTA.

About this clonotype: One base away lies a much larger clone, so this may be a sequencing read error. V and J are TRBV6-2 or TRBV6-3 and TRBJ1-1; no clear D. The J call may be wrong; the DNA end is better matched by TRBJ2-3. This CDR3 region has 13 residues. Germline V gene lookup returns CDR1 MNHEY and CDR2 SVGEGT. CDR3 in DNA: TGTGCCAGCAGTTACTCTCGGCGACCCCGGCAGTATTTT. Residues: CASSYSRRPRQYF.

Judged by abundance, this clonotype is medium-sized. V usage is TRBV12-3 or TRBV12-4 and J usage is TRBJ1-6, with 8 positions matching TRBD1. V shed 6 bases and J 8 bases; nucleotides not matched to a gene: 15. The CDR3 length is 17 residues. CDR3 in amino acids: CASRGSADREIHSPLHF. The CDR3 DNA sequence: TGTGCCAGCAGGGGGAGTGCGGACAGGGAGATACATTCACCCCTCCACTTT.

This rearrangement joins TRBV6-2 or TRBV6-3 to TRBJ2-7; no reliable D call. This CDR3 has 11 amino acids. The ends were cut back, 5 bases at V and 6 bases at J, with 8 bases in the middle. From germline, CDR1 is MNHEY and CDR2 SVGEGT. CDR3 nucleotide sequence: TGTGCCAGCAGTGACAAATCCGAGCAGTACTTC. This gives the protein CASSDKSEQYF.

This clonotype was observed a few times. CDR3 sequence reads: CASSLAPAGGPDTQYF. CDR3 nucleotide sequence: TGTGCCAGCAGCTTAGCCCCAGCGGGGGGGCCAGATACGCAGTATTTT. This chain links TRBV7-2 with TRBJ2-3; 10 bases fit TRBD2. Germline CDR1 reads SGHTA; CDR2 reads FQGNSA. J was trimmed by 4 bases and V by 0 bases; bases with no gene match: 4. CDR3 length: 16 amino acids. The full variable domain, rest sourced from reference TRBV7-2 and TRBJ2-3, is GAGVSQSPSNKVTEKGKDVELRCDPISGHTALYWYRQSLGQGLEFLIYFQGNSAPDKSGLPSDRFSAERTGGSVSTLTIQRTQQEDSAVYLCASSLAPAGGPDTQYFGPGTRLTVL.

The chain has TRBV11-3 and TRBJ2-3; D not certain. CDR1 is SGHNT and CDR2 is YENEEA in the germline V gene. The CDR3 runs 12 residues. The V end was cut by 1 base, the J end by 3 bases, with 2 bases between. CDR3 residues: CASSLGTDTQYF. The CDR3, as DNA: TGTGCCAGCAGCTTAGGGACAGATACGCAGTATTTT.

This clonotype showed up just a few times. The rearrangement joins TRBV6-6 to TRBJ2-1; D is unresolved. V was clipped by 0 bases and J by 13 bases, with 16 bases between them. Germline V gene sequence: CDR1 MNHNY, CDR2 SVGAGI (reference sequence). The CDR3 loop spans 14 amino acids. The CDR3 protein is CASSYSMIGETQFF. CDR3 in DNA: TGTGCCAGCAGTTACTCGATGATAGGAGAGACCCAGTTCTTC.

This clonotype has a count of ten or more. This sequence joins TRBV6-1 and TRBJ2-6; D ambiguous. With 1 base removed from V and 0 bases from J, the gap between germline ends came to 4 bases. The CDR3 has 15 amino acids. CDR1 and CDR2 from the germline V gene are MNHNS and SASEGT. CDR3 DNA: TGTGCCAGCAGTGAAGGGGGCTCTGGGGCCAACGTCCTGACTTTC. Amino acids: CASSEGGSGANVLTF.

The V and J genes are TRBV6-1 and TRBJ2-3, with D unclear. CDR1 is MNHNS and CDR2 is SASEGT in the germline V gene. V gave up 6 bases and J gave up 8 bases, with 18 bases separating them. The CDR3 is 14 amino acids. The CDR3 spells CASRPATGHPTQYF. DNA of the CDR3: TGTGCCAGCAGGCCCGCTACCGGGCATCCTACGCAGTATTTT.

By sample fraction, this clonotype is medium-sized. The V and J genes are TRBV6-1 and TRBJ2-1; D gene unclear. This CDR3 contains 12 residues. V gave up 6 bases and J gave up 6 bases, with 9 bases separating them. Germline assignment: CDR1 MNHNS and CDR2 SASEGT. The DNA of the CDR3 is TGTGCCAGCAGCAACCTAGGCAATGAGCAGTTCTTC. Translated: CASSNLGNEQFF.

This clonotype was counted between two and nine times. CDR3 nucleotides: TGTGCCAGCAGCTCCGGGACTAGCGGGAGTCTCCTTGCCTACGAGCAGTACTTC. Its protein product is CASSSGTSGSLLAYEQYF. The chain recombines TRBV11-3 with TRBJ2-5; the match to TRBD2 covers 14 bases. The J call could be wrong; TRBJ2-7 is a better fit for the DNA end. Germline CDR1 reads SGHNT; CDR2 reads YENEEA. The CDR3 loop spans 18 amino acids.

The CDR3 reads CASSYSTGTVGGYTF. The CDR3 region has the DNA TGTGCCAGCAGTTACTCGACGGGGACAGTGGGTGGCTACACCTTC. V gene TRBV6-6 combines with J gene TRBJ1-2; 7 positions agree with TRBD1. CDR1 MNHNY and CDR2 SVGAGI come from the germline V gene (reference sequence). This CDR3 comprises 15 residues. V lost 0 bases to trimming and J lost 7 bases; unmatched junction nucleotides: 8.

Ten or more counts support this clonotype. The chain couples TRBV27 to TRBJ2-1, with D uncertain. The CDR3 is 10 amino acids. V gave up 8 bases and J gave up 10 bases, with 9 bases separating them. The germline CDR1 and CDR2 sequences are MNHEY and SMNVEV (reference sequence). The CDR3 nucleotides read TGTGCCAGCGGCGTACAGGAGCAGTTCTTC. Protein product: CASGVQEQFF.

The chain recombines TRBV6-6 with TRBJ2-1; the D gene is possibly TRBD2 (5 bases). Germline V lookup: CDR1 MNHNY, CDR2 SVGAGI (reference sequence). V gave up 0 bases and J gave up 8 bases, with 11 bases separating them. The CDR3 length is 14 residues. The CDR3: CASSYSRRSHEQFF. The CDR3 DNA follows: TGTGCCAGCAGTTACTCGCGGAGGTCCCATGAGCAGTTCTTC.

This clonotype is termed medium-sized. This chain uses TRBV7-2 with TRBJ2-7, with TRBD2 matching 12 bases. This CDR3 spans 15 amino acids. From germline, CDR1 is SGHTA and CDR2 FQGNSA. The V gene end was trimmed by 5 bases and the J gene end by 2 bases; junction bases not matched to a gene: 4. The CDR3 region is CASSPSSGRAYEQYF. DNA of the CDR3: TGTGCCAGCAGCCCATCTAGCGGGAGGGCCTACGAGCAGTACTTC.

This clonotype showed up many times. The CDR3 region is CASSEVVGGFEQFF. The DNA of the CDR3 is TGTGCCAGCAGTGAAGTGGTGGGCGGCTTTGAGCAGTTCTTC. The V gene is TRBV6-1, the J gene TRBJ2-1; unclear D gene. CDR3 length equals 14 residues. Looked up from germline, CDR1 is MNHNS and CDR2 is SASEGT. V lost 1 base to trimming and J lost 9 bases, with 13 bases between them.

The table lists this clonotype with many counts. V gene TRBV12-3 or TRBV12-4 combines with J gene TRBJ2-1, with D unresolved. CDR3 length: 12 residues. Trimming took off 1 base at V and 10 bases at J, with 8 bases between the two ends. The CDR3 reads CASSLEGAEQFF. CDR3 nucleotides: TGTGCCAGCAGTTTAGAAGGAGCGGAGCAGTTCTTC.